Below, one T cell receptor (beta chain) is given with its context. No antigen is known for it. The record originates from a study of OX40 agonist ivuxolimab in advanced cancers. Overall study: Enrolled patients in dose escalation had cancers that were hepatocellular carcinoma, melanoma, renal cell or head and neck cancer. Participants averaged 60 years of age (range about 23 to 80) and were approximately 81% male.

The assay was immunoSEQ multiplex PCR, and TCRdb's table has in-frame clones only and misses some. This sample has around 62,000 clones, with 80% to 85% found just once. This CDR3 region has 14 residues. The germline gives CDR1 MNHEY, CDR2 SVGAGI. Trimming cost V 6 bases and J 1 base, with 13 bases left between them. Study results and caveats: Partial responders at 0.1-3.0 mg/kg showed near-lowest clonal expansion. Blood T cells, both CD4+ and CD8+, expanded clonally by week 6 at 0.1 to 3.0 mg/kg.

Material: CD4+ or CD8+ T cells sorted from blood, obtained in a trial of the OX40 agonist ivuxolimab. V and J are TRBV6-5 and TRBJ2-7, with no clear D. The source is an adult with an advanced solid tumor such as melanoma, head and neck, liver or kidney cancer. The CDR3 nucleotides read TGTGCCAGCAGACCCGCCATGGTTTCCTACGAGCAGTACTTC. This encodes CASRPAMVSYEQYF.